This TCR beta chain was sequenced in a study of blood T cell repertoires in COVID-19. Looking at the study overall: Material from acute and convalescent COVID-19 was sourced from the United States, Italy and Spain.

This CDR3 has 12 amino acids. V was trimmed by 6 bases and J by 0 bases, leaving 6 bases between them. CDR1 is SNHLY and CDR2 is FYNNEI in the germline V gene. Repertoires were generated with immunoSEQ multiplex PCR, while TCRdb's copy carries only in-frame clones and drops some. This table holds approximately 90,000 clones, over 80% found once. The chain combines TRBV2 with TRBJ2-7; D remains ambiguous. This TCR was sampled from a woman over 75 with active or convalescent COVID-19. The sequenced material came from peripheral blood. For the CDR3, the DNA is TGTGCCAGCAGAGAGAACTCCTACGAGCAGTACTTC. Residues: CASRENSYEQYF.